A selection of T cell receptor beta chains follows, all from one sample in a study of a mutant IDH1 vaccine in newly diagnosed glioma. Clones were sequenced by immunoSEQ multiplex PCR, and TCRdb holds only the in-frame ones, with some missing. The sample lists under 15,000 clones, around three quarters occurring once. The antigens of these receptors remain unknown. The starting material was PBMCs, obtained from a glioma patient whose treatment included an IDH1 peptide vaccine. Source of these receptors: a middle-aged woman with glioma. Both conserved end residues are part of each CDR3. A D gene is named only where the DNA matches it firmly. The size of a clone is reported for some rows only, either as once, few or many, or as a class for expanded clones.

size	D	V	J	length	CDR3	DNA
NA	NA	TRBV4-3	TRBJ2-7	15	CASSQDTISGGEQYF	TGCGCCAGCAGCCAAGATACGATCTCCGGCGGCGAGCAGTACTTC
NA	NA	TRBV2	TRBJ2-1	17	CASSEVRNRISYNEQFF	TGTGCCAGCAGTGAAGTAAGGAACCGCATCTCCTACAATGAGCAGTTCTTC
few	TRBD1	TRBV7-2	TRBJ1-1	17	CASSTRGTVMKDTEAFF	TGTGCCAGCAGCACCCGGGGGACAGTCATGAAGGACACTGAAGCTTTCTTT
NA	TRBD1	TRBV29-1	TRBJ1-1	13	CSVSDRGVTEAFF	TGCAGCGTGTCAGACAGGGGAGTTACTGAAGCTTTCTTT
NA	NA	TRBV2	TRBJ2-1	10	CASSEVEGFF	TGTGCCAGCAGTGAAGTAGAGGGGTTCTTC
NA	TRBD1	TRBV4-3	TRBJ2-7	15	CASSVTGTDFYEQYF	TGCGCCAGCAGCGTCACCGGGACAGATTTTTACGAGCAGTACTTC
few	NA	TRBV4-1	TRBJ1-2	14	CASSQSRGNYGYTF	TGCGCCAGCAGCCAATCCAGGGGAAACTATGGCTACACCTTC
NA	NA	TRBV9	TRBJ1-2	12	CASSTGNYGYTF	TGTGCCAGCAGCACAGGGAACTATGGCTACACCTTC
once	NA	TRBV7-9	TRBJ1-2	11	CASSLQGGYTF	TGTGCCAGCAGCTTACAAGGAGGCTACACCTTC
few	NA	TRBV7-9	TRBJ2-7	15	CASSPRERRTVEQYF	TGTGCCAGCAGCCCACGTGAACGGCGAACGGTCGAGCAGTACTTC
NA	TRBD2	TRBV4-3	TRBJ2-1	18	CASSQEIISGRDFNEQFF	TGCGCCAGCAGCCAAGAAATAATTAGCGGGAGGGACTTCAATGAGCAGTTCTTC
NA	NA	TRBV10-1	TRBJ1-2	13	CATPLRGSYGYTF	TGCGCCACCCCCCTTAGGGGGTCTTATGGCTACACCTTC
NA	TRBD2	TRBV7-9	TRBJ2-2	16	CASSLASGSRTGELFF	TGTGCCAGCAGCTTAGCCAGCGGGAGTAGGACCGGGGAGCTGTTTTTT
NA	NA	TRBV15	TRBJ2-7	15	CATSRGRTLAYEQYF	TGTGCCACCAGCAGAGGGAGAACATTGGCCTACGAGCAGTACTTC
NA	TRBD2	TRBV9	TRBJ2-1	15	CASSVGGGSYNEQFF	TGTGCCAGCAGCGTAGGCGGGGGGTCCTACAATGAGCAGTTCTTC
NA	NA	TRBV4-3	TRBJ2-1	16	CASSQAPAEYSGEQFF	TGCGCCAGCAGCCAAGCACCAGCGGAGTACAGCGGAGAGCAGTTCTTC
NA	NA	TRBV4-1	TRBJ2-1	13	CASSQADRWEQFF	TGCGCCAGCAGCCAGGCGGACCGTTGGGAGCAGTTCTTC
NA	TRBD2	TRBV4-3	TRBJ2-3	17	CASSQGLAGWLTDTQYF	TGCGCCAGCAGCCAAGGGCTAGCGGGTTGGTTAACAGATACGCAGTATTTT
NA	NA	TRBV11-2	TRBJ1-2	16	CASSLGNGWKNYGYTF	TGTGCCAGCAGCTTAGGAAACGGTTGGAAGAACTATGGCTACACCTTC
NA	TRBD2	TRBV27	TRBJ2-2	17	CASSLSGSGRATGELFF	TGTGCCAGCAGTTTATCGGGGAGCGGGAGGGCCACCGGGGAGCTGTTTTTT
NA	NA	TRBV15	TRBJ1-6	15	CATSRDLTGGSPLHF	TGTGCCACCAGCAGAGATCTTACAGGAGGGTCACCCCTCCACTTT
once	NA	TRBV18	TRBJ2-2	15	CASSPPRGNTGELFF	TGTGCCAGCTCACCACCTCGGGGTAACACCGGGGAGCTGTTTTTT
NA	NA	TRBV9	TRBJ1-1	17	CASSPWFGGGLNTEAFF	TGTGCCAGCAGCCCTTGGTTTGGGGGGGGCTTGAACACTGAAGCTTTCTTT
NA	NA	TRBV20-1	TRBJ2-1	9	CRIENEQFF	TGCAGGATTGAGAATGAGCAGTTCTTC
few	TRBD1	TRBV5-1	TRBJ1-4	14	CASSPGTGGEKLFF	TGCGCCAGCAGCCCCGGGACAGGGGGTGAAAAACTGTTTTTT
NA	TRBD2	TRBV29-1	TRBJ2-1	12	CSRTSGYNEQFF	TGCAGTAGGACTAGCGGTTACAATGAGCAGTTCTTC
NA	NA	TRBV6-4	TRBJ2-6	14	CASSPTSGANVLTF	TGTGCCAGCAGCCCGACATCTGGGGCCAACGTCCTGACTTTC
NA	TRBD1	TRBV6-1	TRBJ2-7	15	CASTPPDRGSYEQYF	TGTGCCAGCACCCCCCCCGACAGGGGGTCCTACGAGCAGTACTTC
NA	NA	TRBV14	TRBJ1-6	15	CASSQKYSWNSPLHF	TGTGCCAGCAGCCAAAAATACTCGTGGAATTCACCCCTCCACTTT
once	NA	TRBV28	TRBJ2-7	12	CASRGGFYEQYF	TGTGCCAGCAGGGGGGGCTTCTACGAGCAGTACTTC
once	NA	TRBV29-1	TRBJ1-2	13	CSALDTTNYGYTF	TGCAGCGCCCTAGATACGACTAACTATGGCTACACCTTC
few	NA	TRBV7-9	TRBJ1-4	15	CASSLGQGPNEKLFF	TGTGCCAGCAGCTTGGGGCAGGGACCTAATGAAAAACTGTTTTTT
NA	NA	TRBV7-3	TRBJ2-5	13	CASSLSRGETQYF	TGTGCCAGCAGCTTATCCCGGGGGGAGACCCAGTACTTC
NA	NA	TRBV19	TRBJ1-2	15	CASTKYEQGNYGYTF	TGTGCCAGTACCAAGTACGAGCAGGGGAACTATGGCTACACCTTC
NA	TRBD1	TRBV11-2	TRBJ2-3	15	CASSRGQGYTDTQYF	TGTGCCAGCAGCCGTGGACAGGGCTACACAGATACGCAGTATTTT
NA	NA	TRBV6-5	TRBJ2-1	14	CASSDSLEGHEQFF	TGTGCCAGCAGTGACAGTCTGGAAGGCCATGAGCAGTTCTTC
NA	NA	TRBV11-2	TRBJ2-1	15	CASSLIGPSYNEQFF	TGTGCCAGCAGCTTGATCGGACCCTCTTACAATGAGCAGTTCTTC
NA	NA	TRBV5-5	TRBJ1-4	17	CASSLGGRFRTNEKLFF	TGTGCCAGCAGCTTGGGGGGAAGGTTTAGGACTAATGAAAAACTGTTTTTT
NA	NA	TRBV7-2	TRBJ1-1	15	CASSLPGRTGTEAFF	TGTGCCAGCAGCTTGCCGGGGCGAACTGGCACTGAAGCTTTCTTT
NA	TRBD1	TRBV6-1	TRBJ1-4	14	CASTQGRGGEKLFF	TGTGCCAGCACCCAGGGCAGGGGGGGGGAAAAACTGTTTTTT
few	NA	TRBV4-3	TRBJ2-2	14	CASRMDWRTGELFF	TGCGCCAGCAGGATGGACTGGAGAACCGGGGAGCTGTTTTTT
NA	NA	TRBV5-6	TRBJ2-7	12	CASSAGDYEQYF	TGTGCCAGCAGCGCAGGGGACTACGAGCAGTACTTC
NA	NA	TRBV28	TRBJ1-5	16	CASSLAAVPYNQPQHF	TGTGCCAGCAGTTTAGCGGCAGTACCTTACAATCAGCCCCAGCATTTT
NA	TRBD1	TRBV10-3	TRBJ1-1	16	CAISGAGRGRNTEAFF	TGTGCCATCAGTGGCGCGGGTAGGGGGCGGAACACTGAAGCTTTCTTT
NA	NA	TRBV5-6	TRBJ2-7	12	CASSLSMAEQYF	TGTGCCAGCAGCTTGAGTATGGCCGAGCAGTACTTC
NA	NA	TRBV27	TRBJ2-7	14	CASSFAGTHYEQYF	TGTGCCAGCAGTTTTGCAGGAACCCACTACGAGCAGTACTTC
NA	TRBD1	TRBV4-1	TRBJ1-1	17	CASSQEPRQGMSTEAFF	TGCGCCAGCAGCCAAGAACCTCGACAGGGAATGAGCACTGAAGCTTTCTTT
once	NA	TRBV7-8	TRBJ1-4	14	CASSTSRGSEKLFF	TGTGCCAGCAGCACAAGTCGGGGGTCGGAAAAACTGTTTTTT
NA	NA	TRBV5-1	TRBJ1-1	15	CASGLGGGWDTEAFF	TGCGCCAGCGGTCTTGGGGGGGGTTGGGACACCGAAGCTTTCTTT
NA	TRBD2	TRBV2	TRBJ2-7	9	CASGREGYF	TGTGCCAGCGGGAGGGAGGGGTACTTC
NA	TRBD2	TRBV11-2	TRBJ2-3	16	CASSFYGRTSFDTQYF	TGTGCCAGCAGCTTTTACGGGAGGACTTCTTTCGATACGCAGTATTTT
NA	NA	TRBV29-1	TRBJ2-1	14	CSVAPGRIYNEQFF	TGCAGCGTTGCACCGGGACGGATTTACAATGAGCAGTTCTTC
NA	NA	TRBV19	TRBJ1-2	13	CAAKSPGHYGYTF	TGTGCCGCTAAATCACCGGGACACTATGGCTACACCTTC
NA	TRBD2	TRBV11-3	TRBJ2-1	14	CASSSLTSSNEQFF	TGTGCCAGCAGCTCCCTGACTAGCTCAAATGAGCAGTTCTTC
NA	NA	TRBV4-1	TRBJ2-5	15	CASSQKNTPPGTQYF	TGCGCCAGCAGCCAAAAGAACACCCCCCCTGGGACCCAGTACTTC